A single sample is the source of the 15 T cell receptor beta chains below, sequenced in a study of blood T cell repertoires in COVID-19. Clones were read by immunoSEQ multiplex PCR, and TCRdb kept only the in-frame ones, dropping some. This table holds a few hundred thousand clones, about nine tenths found once. Sequenced sample: peripheral blood. These receptors were collected from a woman in her thirties with active or convalescent COVID-19.

This clone showed up just a few times. This chain joins TRBV11-1 and TRBJ1-2; tentatively, D is TRBD1 (6 bases). CDR3 length: 16 amino acids. Germline CDR1 is SGHAT and CDR2 is FQDESV (reference sequence). Deletions cut 5 bases from V and 2 bases from J, with 18 bases between. CDR3 sequence (DNA): TGTGCCAGCAGCGCCACCACAGGGCCACAAAACTATGGCTACACCTTC. This translates into CASSATTGPQNYGYTF.

The chain joins TRBV13 to TRBJ2-5, with TRBD2 identical over 7 bases. The CDR3 covers 16 residues. Germline V CDR1 and CDR2: PRHDT, FYEKMQ (reference sequence). V gave up 5 bases and J gave up 2 bases; unmatched junction bases: 11. CDR3 DNA sequence: TGTGCCAGCAGCCGGACCCGACTAGCTGGTCAAGAGACCCAGTACTTC. It codes for CASSRTRLAGQETQYF.

The chain recombines TRBV9 with TRBJ2-3; 9 bases fit TRBD2. Germline lookup yields CDR1 SGDLS and CDR2 YYNGEE. Trimming at V came to 0 bases and at J to 3 bases, leaving 2 bases not matched to a gene. This CDR3 is 15 amino acids long. This CDR3 reads CASSVGRGGTDTQYF. In DNA form, the CDR3 reads TGTGCCAGCAGCGTAGGGCGGGGGGGAACAGATACGCAGTATTTT. The variable domain in full, completed from reference TRBV9 and TRBJ2-3, reads DSGVTQTPKHLITATGQRVTLRCSPRSGDLSVYWYQQSLDQGLQFLIQYYNGEERAKGNILERFSAQQFPDLHSELNLSSLELGDSALYFCASSVGRGGTDTQYFGPGTRLTVL.

The chain uses TRBV6-6 and TRBJ2-5; D not resolved. V was clipped by 2 bases and J by 3 bases, with 10 bases between them. The CDR3 loop spans 14 amino acids. The V gene's germline CDR1 is MNHNY and CDR2 SVGAGI (reference sequence). Here the CDR3 reads CASSYIPVKETQYF. The DNA of the CDR3 is TGTGCCAGCAGTTACATACCAGTAAAAGAGACCCAGTACTTC.

Regarding this clone: Germline is not matched at one junction end, which may reflect a read error. The chain joins TRBV4-2 to TRBJ1-2; D call uncertain. Germline loops: CDR1 LGHNA, CDR2 YNFKEQ. The CDR3 extends over 16 amino acids. CDR3 DNA sequence: TGTGCCAGCAGACAAGCGGGAGGTTCCCTTGCCCATGGCTACACCTTC. This sequence encodes CASRQAGGSLAHGYTF.

The chain couples TRBV9 to TRBJ1-6; D not resolved. Germline V CDR1 and CDR2: SGDLS, YYNGEE. Trimming removed 3 bases from V and 4 bases from J, with 8 bases in between. The CDR3 is 14 residues long. The CDR3 sequence is CASSGPQYNSPLHF. CDR3 nucleotides: TGTGCCAGCAGCGGGCCGCAATATAATTCACCCCTCCACTTT.

The rearrangement links TRBV6-5 to TRBJ1-3; TRBD1 matches 7 bases. Losses at the gene ends were 0 bases for V and 2 bases for J; bases not matched to a gene: 4. In germline, CDR1 is MNHEY, CDR2 SVGAGI. The CDR3 has 16 residues. The CDR3 protein is CASSYSRDSPGNTIYF. In nucleotides, the CDR3 is TGTGCCAGCAGTTACTCCAGGGACAGCCCTGGAAACACCATATATTTT.

This chain joins TRBV4-3 and TRBJ2-1; TRBD1 matches 9 bases. Germline-derived CDR1 and CDR2 are LGHNA and YSLEER. This CDR3 spans 16 amino acids. Unmatched junction bases numbered 11, after V lost 4 bases and J lost 7 bases. DNA for the CDR3: TGCGCCAGCAGCCCTTCCCCGGGACAGGGTTTAAATGAGCAGTTCTTC. Translation: CASSPSPGQGLNEQFF.

This chain joins TRBV28 and TRBJ2-3; D perhaps matches TRBD2 (6 bases). CDR3 length: 15 residues. V was shortened by 3 bases and J by 3 bases, with 13 bases between the two germline ends. In germline, CDR1 is MDHEN, CDR2 SYDVKM. CDR3 in DNA: TGTGCCAGCAGTTTTCGGGGGTTGGGTACAGATACGCAGTATTTT. It encodes CASSFRGLGTDTQYF.

The rearrangement joins TRBV11-3 to TRBJ2-1; possible D gene TRBD2, 5 bases. Trimming took 1 base from V and 3 from J, leaving 7 bases between them. Germline V gene lookup returns CDR1 SGHNT and CDR2 YENEEA. This CDR3 has 14 residues. Here the CDR3 DNA reads TGTGCCAGCAGCTTAGCCCGGGGCTACAATGAGCAGTTCTTC. Its protein product is CASSLARGYNEQFF. Supplemented by reference TRBV11-3 and TRBJ2-1, the full variable domain reads EAGVVQSPRYKIIEKKQPVAFWCNPISGHNTLYWYLQNLGQGPELLIRYENEEAVDDSQLPKDRFSAERLKGVDSTLKIQPAELGDSAVYLCASSLARGYNEQFFGPGTRLTVL.

This chain links TRBV4-2 with TRBJ1-1; D is possibly TRBD1 (5 bases). This CDR3 is 13 amino acids long. Trimming cost V 2 bases and J 1 base, with 5 bases left between them. The germline CDR1 and CDR2 sequences are LGHNA and YNFKEQ. CDR3 protein: CASSQTGNTEAFF. The DNA for the CDR3 is TGTGCCAGCAGCCAAACAGGGAACACTGAAGCTTTCTTT.

The V call is TRBV7-2, the J call TRBJ2-3, with D tentatively TRBD2 (6 bases). The germline V gene encodes CDR1 SGHTA and CDR2 FQGNSA. The CDR3 sequence is 15 residues long. The V gene lost 2 bases and the J gene lost 3 bases, with 12 bases spanning the gap. The CDR3 here is CASSLMGGSTDTQYF. The DNA for the CDR3 is TGTGCCAGCAGCTTAATGGGAGGTTCTACAGATACGCAGTATTTT.

The rearrangement joins TRBV6-2 or TRBV6-3 to TRBJ2-5; 10 bases line up with TRBD2. Losses at the gene ends were 6 bases for V and 7 bases for J; bases not matched to a gene: 11. CDR1 is MNHEY and CDR2 is SVGEGT in the germline V gene. This CDR3 is 15 amino acids long. For the CDR3, the DNA is TGTGCCAGCAGCACGACTCTAGCGGGGGACGGGACCCAGTACTTC. This sequence encodes CASSTTLAGDGTQYF.

There are a few counts of this clone. The gene calls are TRBV7-9 and TRBJ2-1; 10 bases match TRBD2. The CDR3 consists of 15 residues. The V gene end was trimmed by 3 bases and the J gene end by 2 bases; junction bases not matched to a gene: 1. CDR1 SEHNR and CDR2 FQNEAQ come from the germline V gene (reference sequence). The CDR3 region has the DNA TGTGCCAGCAGCTTCAGCGGGGGGGCCTACAATGAGCAGTTCTTC. As protein: CASSFSGGAYNEQFF.

The chain combines TRBV18 with TRBJ2-7, with TRBD1 matching over 10 bases. CDR1 is KGHSH and CDR2 is LQKENI in the germline V gene. CDR3 length: 14 residues. J was trimmed by 7 bases and V by 5 bases; bases with no gene match: 8. The CDR3 DNA reads TGTGCCAGCTCATCAGGACAGGGGGGGTTTGAGCAGTACTTC. The encoded protein is CASSSGQGGFEQYF.